The present T cell receptor beta chain was sequenced within a study of T cells in localized non-small cell lung cancer. In its sample, this clone is medium-sized. Its specificity is not known. CDR3 size: 15 residues. The germline V gene encodes CDR1 SGHNT and CDR2 YENEEA. The V end was cut by 5 bases, the J end by 4 bases, with 17 bases between. Study results and limitations: There was an association of higher blood T cell density with longer overall survival. A median of about 54 of the top 100 tumor clones appeared in adjacent lung, which was paired and uninvolved.

Assay: immunoSEQ multiplex PCR; the TCRdb copy retains only in-frame clones and omits some. The table shows about 3,000 clones, with 27% occurring only once. The source is a female donor older than 55 with stage I squamous cell lung carcinoma. V is TRBV11-3 and J is TRBJ1-1; possible D gene TRBD1, 5 bases. The source was normal lung tissue next to the tumor, collected before any cancer treatment. The CDR3 DNA is TGTGCCAGCAGCGTCACAGGTTCTGGGACCACTGAAGCTTTCTTT. Protein: CASSVTGSGTTEAFF.